One sample yielded the 25 T cell receptor beta chains listed below, sequenced in a study of T cell clusters in autoimmune cytopenias. TRB amplification used approximately 250 ng of peripheral blood genomic DNA. One tube held mixed TRB-A and TRB-B primer pools for touch-down PCR. Reprocessing the multiplex PCR reads, TCRdb reports a single entry for every CDR3 protein and omits DNA. This table lists some 3,900 distinct CDR3 sequences. Sequences were obtained from peripheral blood. All receptors come from a human donor with an autoimmune cytopenia or autoimmune hepatitis (not recorded which).

The chain has TRBV20-1 and TRBJ2-3; the D call from TCRdb, TRBD1, cannot be confirmed without DNA. Germline V lookup: CDR1 DFQATT, CDR2 SNEGSKA (reference sequence). CDR3 size: 15 residues. Here the CDR3 reads CSATPDSPFTDTQYF.

The rearrangement joins TRBV5-4 to TRBJ2-7. CDR3 length: 14 amino acids. CDR1 and CDR2 (germline): SGHNT, YYREEE (reference sequence). The chain's CDR3 is CARTKGRHSYEQYF. The full variable domain, its missing parts supplied by reference TRBV5-4 and TRBJ2-7, is ETGVTQSPTHLIKTRGQQVTLRCSSQSGHNTVSWYQQALGQGPQFIFQYYREEENGRGNFPPRFSGLQFPNYSSELNVNALELDDSALYLCARTKGRHSYEQYFGPGTRLTVT.

The chain joins TRBV11-2 to TRBJ2-3; the TCRdb D gene call, TRBD1, has no DNA to confirm it. Germline loops: CDR1 SGHAT, CDR2 FQNNGV. The CDR3 contains 14 residues. CDR3 in amino acids: CASTTGQFSDTQYF.

The chain links TRBV7-2 to TRBJ2-7; the D call of TRBD2 rests on TCRdb alone, since no DNA is present to check it. The V gene's germline CDR1 is SGHTA and CDR2 FQGNSA. The CDR3 totals 16 residues. CDR3 residues: CASPISPSGSFYEQYF.

The CDR3 reads CASSQAGEQFF. The chain combines TRBV4-1 with TRBJ2-1. Germline assignment: CDR1 MGHRA and CDR2 YSYEKL. The length of the CDR3 is 11 residues.

Considering frequency, this clonotype is medium-sized. The chain combines TRBV30 with TRBJ1-2. From germline, CDR1 is GTSNPN and CDR2 SVGIG (reference sequence). The CDR3 is 12 residues long. The CDR3 spells CAWSVATYGYTF.

According to its frequency, this clonotype is medium-sized (0.01 to 0.1%). The chain joins TRBV10-3 to TRBJ2-7; TCRdb's D call, TRBD1, is unchecked because there is no DNA. CDR3 length: 14 amino acids. Germline CDR1 is ENHRY and CDR2 is SYGVKD. CDR3 amino acids: CAIRTFGGQGEQYF.

The chain uses TRBV11-1 and TRBJ2-1; TCRdb indicates TRBD2, and absent DNA this call remains unverified. Germline CDR1 reads SGHAT; CDR2 reads FQDESV (reference sequence). The CDR3 is 14 residues long. The CDR3 sequence is CASSFTSGYNEQFF.

The V call is TRBV20-1, the J call TRBJ2-7; lacking DNA, the TRBD2 call made by TCRdb goes unchecked. CDR1 and CDR2 from the germline V gene are DFQATT and SNEGSKA (reference sequence). This CDR3 contains 17 residues. This CDR3 is CSARDLLGRGSSYEQYF.

This clonotype ranks as medium-sized in terms of frequency. V is TRBV19 and J is TRBJ2-2. CDR1 is LNHDA and CDR2 is SQIVND in the germline V gene (reference sequence). CDR3 length: 15 residues. The CDR3 sequence is CASSIARTNTGELFF. Based on the CDR3 plus reference TRBV19 and TRBJ2-2, the full variable domain is DGGITQSPKYLFRKEGQNVTLSCEQNLNHDAMYWYRQDPGQGLRLIYYSQIVNDFQKGDIAEGYSVSREKKESFPLTVTSAQKNPTAFYLCASSIARTNTGELFFGEGSRLTVL.

Considering frequency, this clonotype is medium-sized. The CDR3 reads CASSLGQGAGMNTEAFF. The rearrangement joins TRBV27 to TRBJ1-1; checking the TCRdb D call of TRBD1 is not possible without DNA. The CDR3 sequence is 17 residues long. Germline V CDR1 and CDR2: MNHEY, SMNVEV (reference sequence).

Judged by frequency, this clonotype is medium-sized. The chain has TRBV7-2 and TRBJ2-2. CDR1 is SGHTA, CDR2 FQGNSA, per germline. The CDR3 runs to 15 residues. CDR3 sequence: CASSLEAGRTGELFF.

This clonotype is labeled medium-sized based on frequency. The rearrangement uses TRBV7-6 and TRBJ1-2; TCRdb names TRBD1, which stays unverified in the absence of DNA. Germline V CDR1 and CDR2: SGHVS, FNYEAQ. CDR3 size: 15 residues. Here the CDR3 reads CASSSRPGENYGYTF.

The V and J genes are TRBV11-2 and TRBJ1-2; TCRdb outputs TRBD1, but without DNA this stays unchecked. CDR3 length: 14 residues. CDR1 is SGHAT, CDR2 FQNNGV, per germline. CDR3 protein: CASHPLRAGYGYTF.

The CDR3 spells CASSLAVIYEQYF. The genes are TRBV7-2 and TRBJ2-7. This CDR3 has 13 residues. Germline V CDR1 and CDR2: SGHTA, FQGNSA.

In terms of frequency, this clonotype is medium-sized. This chain uses TRBV6-1 with TRBJ1-1; TCRdb's assignment of TRBD1 cannot be checked, as there is no DNA. Per germline, CDR1 MNHNS and CDR2 SASEGT. This CDR3 region has 13 residues. The CDR3 sequence is CASSDQGNTEAFF.

V is TRBV6-1 and J is TRBJ2-7. Looked up from germline, CDR1 is MNHNS and CDR2 is SASEGT. This CDR3 spans 16 amino acids. The CDR3 spells CASRTAMVAGSYEQYF.

This clonotype shows up as medium-sized by frequency. The CDR3 reads CASSTYTEAFF. This chain uses TRBV19 with TRBJ1-1. There are 11 residues in the CDR3. Germline assignment: CDR1 LNHDA and CDR2 SQIVND (reference sequence).

This clonotype is identified as medium-sized from frequency. The V and J genes are TRBV12-3 or TRBV12-4 and TRBJ1-1; TCRdb designates TRBD1, a call that cannot be tested without DNA. The CDR3 sequence is 11 residues long. CDR3 region: CASSFRGLAFF.

The chain couples TRBV7-2 to TRBJ2-2; TCRdb lists TRBD1, though no DNA is available to test this call. The CDR3 has 16 residues. Germline CDR1 is SGHTA and CDR2 is FQGNSA. The chain's CDR3 is CASSSPSGLNTGELFF.

By frequency, this clonotype is medium-sized (0.01 to 0.1%). The rearrangement links TRBV6-5 to TRBJ2-5; TCRdb lists TRBD1, though no DNA is available to test this call. The length of the CDR3 is 13 residues. Germline CDR1 is MNHEY and CDR2 is SVGAGI. The CDR3 sequence is CASSVRQQETQYF.

This CDR3 is CASSPTGELDTQYF. The V gene is TRBV7-3, the J gene TRBJ2-3; without DNA, the TCRdb call of TRBD1 cannot be checked. The CDR3 spans 14 residues. The germline V gene encodes CDR1 SGHTA and CDR2 FQGTGA.

The V call is TRBV10-1, the J call TRBJ2-1; checking the TCRdb D call of TRBD2 is not possible without DNA. This CDR3 contains 16 residues. Germline loops: CDR1 WNHNN, CDR2 SYGVQD (reference sequence). This CDR3 reads CASITHLAGGWNEQFF.

In terms of frequency, this clonotype is medium-sized. This sequence joins TRBV29-1 and TRBJ2-2. This CDR3 comprises 12 residues. The germline V gene encodes CDR1 SQVTM and CDR2 ANQGSEA. The CDR3: CSVEDQGGELFF.

The chain carries TRBV29-1 and TRBJ2-3; TCRdb selects TRBD2, and the lack of DNA leaves this call unchecked. The CDR3 extends over 12 amino acids. Germline V gives CDR1 SQVTM, CDR2 ANQGSEA. The CDR3 here is CRASGGTDTQYF.